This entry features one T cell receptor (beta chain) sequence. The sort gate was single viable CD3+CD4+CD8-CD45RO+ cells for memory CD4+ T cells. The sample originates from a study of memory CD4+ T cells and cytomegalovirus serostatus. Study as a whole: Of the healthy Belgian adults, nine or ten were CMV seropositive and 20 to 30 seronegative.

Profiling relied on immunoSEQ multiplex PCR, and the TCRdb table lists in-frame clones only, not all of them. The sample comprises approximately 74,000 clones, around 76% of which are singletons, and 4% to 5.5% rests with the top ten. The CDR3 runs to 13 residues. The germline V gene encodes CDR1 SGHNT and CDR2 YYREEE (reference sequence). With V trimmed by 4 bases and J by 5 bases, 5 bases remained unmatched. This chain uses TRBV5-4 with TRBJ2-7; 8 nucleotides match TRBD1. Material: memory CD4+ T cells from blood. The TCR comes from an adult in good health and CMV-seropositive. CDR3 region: CASSQDRVNEQYF. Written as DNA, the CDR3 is TGTGCCAGCAGCCAGGACAGGGTGAACGAGCAGTACTTC. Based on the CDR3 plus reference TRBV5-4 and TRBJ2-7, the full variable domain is ETGVTQSPTHLIKTRGQQVTLRCSSQSGHNTVSWYQQALGQGPQFIFQYYREEENGRGNFPPRFSGLQFPNYSSELNVNALELDDSALYLCASSQDRVNEQYFGPGTRLTVT.